This TCR beta chain was captured by sequencing in a study of vaccination effects on CD4 cells after COVID-19. About the research overall: Participants received two doses of either the BNT162b2 or mRNA-1273 vaccine.

Note on this clone: Its specificity is not known.

Findings and limits, study-wide: Few convalescent patients were studied, and early post-infection samples were lacking. Common cold coronaviruses were cross-recognized by only 1 of 255 vaccine-induced clones in healthy vaccinees.

Sequencing was performed with immunoSEQ multiplex PCR; in TCRdb, only in-frame clones are kept and a portion is missing. The sample holds some 22,000 clones, approximately 71% seen once. Germline assignment: CDR1 SGHNT and CDR2 YYREEE (reference sequence). Trimming took off 0 bases at V and 1 base at J, with 8 bases between the two ends. The CDR3 contains 15 residues. Antigen-specific CD4+ T cells were expanded with viral peptide pools in the ViraFEST assay before sequencing. Following culture for around 9 days, CD4+ T cells were isolated. In the vaccine recipients, nucleocapsid antibodies were negative and there was no prior SARS-CoV-2 infection. Days 3 and 7 were when half the medium was replaced with IL-2 medium.

This TCR derives from a human donor who received a COVID-19 vaccine. The rearrangement joins TRBV5-4 to TRBJ1-3; D not certain. This specimen was CD4+ T cells from PBMCs cultured with HCoV-OC43 spike peptides, taken before COVID-19 vaccination. As to subset: HCoV-OC43 spike overlapping peptide pool stimulation. The CDR3 sequence is CASSLDWGSGNTIYF. CDR3 coding DNA: TGTGCCAGCAGCTTGGATTGGGGATCTGGAAACACCATATATTTT. Drawing the rest from reference TRBV5-4 and TRBJ1-3, the complete variable domain is ETGVTQSPTHLIKTRGQQVTLRCSSQSGHNTVSWYQQALGQGPQFIFQYYREEENGRGNFPPRFSGLQFPNYSSELNVNALELDDSALYLCASSLDWGSGNTIYFGEGSWLTVV.